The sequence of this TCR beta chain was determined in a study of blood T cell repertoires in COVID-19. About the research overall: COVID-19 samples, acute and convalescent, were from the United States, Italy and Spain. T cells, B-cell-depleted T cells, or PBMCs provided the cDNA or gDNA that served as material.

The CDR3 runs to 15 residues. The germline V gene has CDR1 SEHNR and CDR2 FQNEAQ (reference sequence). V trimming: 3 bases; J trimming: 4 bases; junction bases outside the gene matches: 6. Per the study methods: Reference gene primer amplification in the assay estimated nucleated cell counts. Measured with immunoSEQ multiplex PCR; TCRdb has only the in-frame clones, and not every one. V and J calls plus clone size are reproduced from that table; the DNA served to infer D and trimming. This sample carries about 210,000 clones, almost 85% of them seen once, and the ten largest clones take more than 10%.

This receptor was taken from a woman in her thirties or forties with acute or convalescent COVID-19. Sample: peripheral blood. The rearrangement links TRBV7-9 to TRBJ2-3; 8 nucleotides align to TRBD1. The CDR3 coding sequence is TGTGCCAGCAGCTTGAAGACAGGGGCCGCAGATACGCAGTATTTT. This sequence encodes CASSLKTGAADTQYF. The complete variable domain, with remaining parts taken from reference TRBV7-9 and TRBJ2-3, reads DTGVSQNPRHKITKRGQNVTFRCDPISEHNRLYWYRQTLGQGPEFLTYFQNEAQLEKSRLLSDRFSAERPKGSFSTLEIQRTEQGDSAMYLCASSLKTGAADTQYFGPGTRLTVL.